There are a few counts of the clone carrying this T cell receptor (beta chain). This sample is drawn from a study of T-cell reconstitution after alpha-beta-depleted transplantation in children. Germline loops: CDR1 SGHRS, CDR2 YFSETQ. The CDR3 is made up of 16 amino acids. Between the trimmed V and J ends, which lost 0 bases and 2 bases, there was a span of 14 bases. This sample's TCRbeta library carried unique molecular identifier barcodes. TCRdb redid the calling of the PCR reads with MiXCR, one entry per CDR3 protein. In the table there are 98,000 or so distinct CDR3 sequences, roughly a quarter of which are singletons.

The clonotype comes from a boy aged 2 to 10 with acute lymphoblastic leukemia, due to receive a stem cell transplant. The gene calls are TRBV5-1 and TRBJ2-5, with D tentatively TRBD2 (5 bases). The sequenced sample was PBMCs, obtained before TCRalphabeta/CD19-depleted stem cell transplant. The CDR3 loop reads CASSLVSGERQETQYF. The CDR3 nucleotides are TGCGCCAGCAGCTTGGTCAGCGGAGAGAGACAAGAGACCCAGTACTTC. Supplemented by reference TRBV5-1 and TRBJ2-5, the full variable domain reads KAGVTQTPRYLIKTRGQQVTLSCSPISGHRSVSWYQQTPGQGLQFLFEYFSETQRNKGNFPGRFSGRQFSNSRSEMNVSTLELGDSALYLCASSLVSGERQETQYFGPGTRLLVL.